This T cell receptor beta chain was recovered during a study of shared clonotypes between healthy human individuals. V was trimmed by 3 bases and J by 10 bases, leaving 16 bases between them. CDR3 length: 14 amino acids. CDR1 is GTSNPN and CDR2 is SVGIG in the germline V gene (reference sequence). Generated by immunoSEQ multiplex PCR, the TCRdb table keeps only in-frame clones and is missing some. The table has about 2.4 million clones, roughly 92% seen once. The source is a man in his late teens or twenties in good health. Sequencing input: naive CD4+ T cells sorted from blood. As for subset: CD45RA+ positively selected. The V call is TRBV30, the J call TRBJ1-6, with D perhaps matching TRBD1 (5 bases). The CDR3 sequence: CAWRAGGVRSPLHF. CDR3 nucleotide sequence: TGTGCCTGGAGGGCGGGAGGGGTACGATCACCCCTCCACTTT.